The following is a TCR beta chain sequence with its context. The data were produced by immunoSEQ multiplex PCR, yet TCRdb's version contains in-frame clones alone and is incomplete. The table includes roughly 100,000 clones, around 82% detected once. The sample originates from a study of control samples from healthy donors and cancer patients. Germline assignment: CDR1 SGHRS and CDR2 YFSETQ. The CDR3 totals 20 residues. Trimming at V came to 3 bases and at J to 4 bases, leaving 17 bases not matched to a gene. The sequence was collected from a woman between 45 and 65 years old in good health. The source material was blood. The V gene is TRBV5-1, the J gene TRBJ2-1; 12 bases agree with TRBD2. The CDR3 nucleotides are TGCGCCAGCAGCTCAAGACTAGCGGGGGCCCTCCAGCGTTCATACAATGAGCAGTTCTTC. Translation: CASSSRLAGALQRSYNEQFF.